The source of this TCR beta chain is a study of T cell repertoires in cytomegalovirus infection. Study as a whole: The study used recently identified HLA-C-restricted and well-studied HLA-B-restricted CMV epitopes. Public TCR beta signatures were indicative of both CMV infection and a matching HLA type. Overall study results and limits: Summed frequency of public TCR beta families distinguished CMV carriers with the relevant HLA. CMV-specific TCR beta clonotypes restricted by HLA-C were the ones dominating the ex vivo response.

CDR1 and CDR2 (germline): SGHKS, YYEKEE (reference sequence). Trimming cost V 3 bases and J 5 bases; bases outside gene matches: 3. The length of the CDR3 is 13 residues. Note on this clonotype: No antigen is known for it.

TCRdb itself ran the reads through MiXCR, one entry per CDR3 protein. The sample includes under 120,000 distinct CDR3 sequences, under 45% seen only once; the top ten take less than 80%. This TCR was sampled from a human donor in good health (CMV status not recorded). Some clones in this sample may be carry-over from other donors' samples. The chain links TRBV5-5 to TRBJ1-1; 8 nucleotides match TRBD1. The sequences come from CD8+ T cells from cultured PBMCs, collected from culture after CMV antigen stimulation. In DNA, the CDR3 is TGTGCCAGCAGCTCCTGGACAGGGACTGAAGCTTTCTTT. As protein: CASSSWTGTEAFF.